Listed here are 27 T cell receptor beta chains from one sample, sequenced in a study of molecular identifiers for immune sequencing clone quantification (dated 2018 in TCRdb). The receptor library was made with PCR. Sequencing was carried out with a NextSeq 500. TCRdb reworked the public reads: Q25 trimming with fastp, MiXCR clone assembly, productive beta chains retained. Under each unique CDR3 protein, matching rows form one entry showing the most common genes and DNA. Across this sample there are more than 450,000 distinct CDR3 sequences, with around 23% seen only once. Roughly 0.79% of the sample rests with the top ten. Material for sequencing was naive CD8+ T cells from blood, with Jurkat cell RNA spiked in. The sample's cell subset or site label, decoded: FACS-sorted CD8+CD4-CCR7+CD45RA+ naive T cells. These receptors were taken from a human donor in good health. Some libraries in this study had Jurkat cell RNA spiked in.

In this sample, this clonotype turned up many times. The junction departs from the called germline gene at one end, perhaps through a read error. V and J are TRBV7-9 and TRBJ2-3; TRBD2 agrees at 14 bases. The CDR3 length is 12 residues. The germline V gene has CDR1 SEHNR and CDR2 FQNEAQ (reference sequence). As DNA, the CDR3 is TGTGCCAGCAGCGGAGGGACTAGCGGGAGTTTTTTT. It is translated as CASSGGTSGSFF. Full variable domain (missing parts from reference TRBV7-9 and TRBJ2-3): DTGVSQNPRHKITKRGQNVTFRCDPISEHNRLYWYRQTLGQGPEFLTYFQNEAQLEKSRLLSDRFSAERPKGSFSTLEIQRTEQGDSAMYLCASSGGTSGSFFGPGTRLTVL.

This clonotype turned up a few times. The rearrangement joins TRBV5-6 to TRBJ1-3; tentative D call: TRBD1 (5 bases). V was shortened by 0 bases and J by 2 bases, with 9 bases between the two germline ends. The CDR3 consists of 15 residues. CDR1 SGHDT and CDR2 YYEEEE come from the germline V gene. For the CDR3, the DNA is TGTGCCAGCAGCTTGGAGGGGATGGCTGGAAACACCATATATTTT. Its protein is CASSLEGMAGNTIYF.

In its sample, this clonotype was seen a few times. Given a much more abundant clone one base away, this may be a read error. The CDR3 loop is CASGYYEQYF. CDR3 DNA: TGTGCCAGCGGTTACTACGAGCAGTACTTC. V usage is TRBV27 and J usage is TRBJ2-7; D call uncertain. Deletions cut 8 bases from V and 3 bases from J, with 5 bases between. Germline assignment: CDR1 MNHEY and CDR2 SMNVEV (reference sequence). The CDR3 extends over 10 amino acids.

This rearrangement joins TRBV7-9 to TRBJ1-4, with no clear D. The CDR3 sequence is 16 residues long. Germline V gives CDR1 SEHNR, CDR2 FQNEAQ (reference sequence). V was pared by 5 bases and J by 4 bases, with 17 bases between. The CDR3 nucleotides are TGTGCCAGCAGCCCCCCTCGGGTAGGCGTTAATGAAAAACTGTTTTTT. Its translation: CASSPPRVGVNEKLFF.

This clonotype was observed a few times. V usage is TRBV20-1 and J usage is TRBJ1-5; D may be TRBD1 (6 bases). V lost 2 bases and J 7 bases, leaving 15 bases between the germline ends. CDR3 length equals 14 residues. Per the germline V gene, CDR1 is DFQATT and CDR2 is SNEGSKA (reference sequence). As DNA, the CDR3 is TGCAGTGCTAGATCGCCCGGGACAACCCAGCCCCAGCATTTT. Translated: CSARSPGTTQPQHF.

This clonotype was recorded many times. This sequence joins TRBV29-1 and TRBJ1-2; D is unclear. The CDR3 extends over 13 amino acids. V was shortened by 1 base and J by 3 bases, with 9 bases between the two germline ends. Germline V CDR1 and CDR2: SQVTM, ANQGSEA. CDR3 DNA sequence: TGCAGCGTTGAAGGGGTATATGACTATGGCTACACCTTC. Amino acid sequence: CSVEGVYDYGYTF.

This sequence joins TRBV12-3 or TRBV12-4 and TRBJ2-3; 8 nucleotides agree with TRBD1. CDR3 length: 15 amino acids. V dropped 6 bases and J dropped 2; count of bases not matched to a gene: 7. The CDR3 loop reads CASSLTGDHTDTQYF. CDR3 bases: TGTGCCAGCAGCTTGACAGGGGACCACACAGATACGCAGTATTTT.

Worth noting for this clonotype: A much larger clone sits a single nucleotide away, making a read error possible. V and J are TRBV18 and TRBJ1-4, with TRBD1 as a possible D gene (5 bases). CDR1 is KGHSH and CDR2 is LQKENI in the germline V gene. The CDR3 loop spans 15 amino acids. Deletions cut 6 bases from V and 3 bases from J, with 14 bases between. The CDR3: CASSPTESANEKLFF. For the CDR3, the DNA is TGTGCCAGCTCGCCGACAGAGTCGGCTAATGAAAAACTGTTTTTT.

The CDR3 DNA sequence: TGTGCCAGCAGTTTATTAGGAGGGGGGGCTTATGAGCAGTTCTTC. It is translated as CASSLLGGGAYEQFF. J is TRBJ2-1 and V is TRBV27, with a tentative D call TRBD2 (7 bases). Trimming removed 1 base at V and 8 bases at J, with 15 bases between. The CDR3 covers 15 residues. Per germline, CDR1 MNHEY and CDR2 SMNVEV (reference sequence).

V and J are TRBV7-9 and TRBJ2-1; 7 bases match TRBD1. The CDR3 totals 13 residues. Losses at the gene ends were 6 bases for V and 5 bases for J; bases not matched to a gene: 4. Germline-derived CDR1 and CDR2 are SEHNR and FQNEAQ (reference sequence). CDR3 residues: CASRSGTDNEQFF. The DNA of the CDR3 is TGTGCCAGCAGGTCCGGGACAGACAATGAGCAGTTCTTC.

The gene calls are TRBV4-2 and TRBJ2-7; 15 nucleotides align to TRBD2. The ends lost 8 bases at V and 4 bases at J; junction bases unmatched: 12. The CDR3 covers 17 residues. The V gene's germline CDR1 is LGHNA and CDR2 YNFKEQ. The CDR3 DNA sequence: TGTGCCAGCGGCCCACAGTTCGGGACTAGCGGGAGGTACGAGCAGTACTTC. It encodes CASGPQFGTSGRYEQYF.

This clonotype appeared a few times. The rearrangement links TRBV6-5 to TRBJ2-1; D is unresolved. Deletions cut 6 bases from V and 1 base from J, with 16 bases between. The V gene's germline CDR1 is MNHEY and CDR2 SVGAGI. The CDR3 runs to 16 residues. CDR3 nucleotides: TGTGCCAGCAGGACCAACTCTGGAAAGTCCTACAATGAGCAGTTCTTC. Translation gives CASRTNSGKSYNEQFF.

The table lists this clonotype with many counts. CDR3 sequence (DNA): TGTGCCAGCAACCCCACAGGGGATGGGGCCAACGTCCTGACTTTC. This encodes CASNPTGDGANVLTF. The chain couples TRBV7-2 to TRBJ2-6, with 7 bases identical to TRBD1. The V gene end was trimmed by 7 bases and the J gene end by 3 bases; junction bases not matched to a gene: 6. CDR3 size: 15 residues. Germline CDR1 SGHTA, CDR2 FQGNSA.

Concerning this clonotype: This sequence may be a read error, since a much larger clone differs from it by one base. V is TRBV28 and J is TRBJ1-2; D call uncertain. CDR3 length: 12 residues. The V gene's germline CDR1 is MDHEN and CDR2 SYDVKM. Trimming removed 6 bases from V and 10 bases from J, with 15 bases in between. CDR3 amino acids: CASRPDRTSYTF. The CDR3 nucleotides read TGTGCCAGCAGACCCGACCGGACCTCCTACACCTTC.

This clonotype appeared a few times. The CDR3: CATRAANGTAKNIQYF. In DNA, the CDR3 is TGTGCCACCAGGGCCGCGAACGGGACGGCCAAAAACATTCAGTACTTC. This sequence joins TRBV15 and TRBJ2-4; perhaps D is TRBD1 or TRBD2 (5 bases each). V dropped 6 bases and J dropped 1 base, with 16 bases sitting between them. The germline CDR1 and CDR2 sequences are LNHNV and YYDKDF (reference sequence). The CDR3 is 16 residues long. Full variable domain (rest looked up from reference TRBV15 and TRBJ2-4): DAMVIQNPRYQVTQFGKPVTLSCSQTLNHNVMYWYQQKSSQAPKLLFHYYDKDFNNEADTPDNFQSRRPNTSFCFLDIRSPGLGDTAMYLCATRAANGTAKNIQYFGAGTRLSVL.

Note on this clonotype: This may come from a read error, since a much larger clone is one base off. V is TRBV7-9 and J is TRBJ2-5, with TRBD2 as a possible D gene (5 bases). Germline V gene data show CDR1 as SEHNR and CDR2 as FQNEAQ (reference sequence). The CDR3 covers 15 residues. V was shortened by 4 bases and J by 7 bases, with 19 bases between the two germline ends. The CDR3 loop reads CASSSPYGILGTQYF. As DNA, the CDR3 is TGTGCCAGCAGCTCCCCCTACGGGATTCTAGGGACCCAGTACTTC.

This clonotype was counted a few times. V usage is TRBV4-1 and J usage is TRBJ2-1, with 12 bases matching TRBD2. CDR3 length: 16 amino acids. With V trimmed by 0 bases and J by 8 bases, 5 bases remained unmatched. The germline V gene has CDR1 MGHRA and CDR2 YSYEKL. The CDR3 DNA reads TGCGCCAGCAGCCAAGAGACTAGCGGGGGCTCGGATGAGCAGTTCTTC. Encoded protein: CASSQETSGGSDEQFF.

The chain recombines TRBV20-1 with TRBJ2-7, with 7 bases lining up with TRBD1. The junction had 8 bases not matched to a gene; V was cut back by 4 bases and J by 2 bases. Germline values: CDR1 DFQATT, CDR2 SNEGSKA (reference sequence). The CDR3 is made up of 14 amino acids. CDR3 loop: CSANTRTGPYEQYF. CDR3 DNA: TGCAGTGCTAATACCAGGACAGGTCCCTACGAGCAGTACTTC.

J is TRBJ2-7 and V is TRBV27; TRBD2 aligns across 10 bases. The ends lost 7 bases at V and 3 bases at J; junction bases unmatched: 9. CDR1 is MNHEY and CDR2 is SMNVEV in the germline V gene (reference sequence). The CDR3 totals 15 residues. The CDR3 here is CASTRTSGTLYEQYF. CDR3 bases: TGTGCCAGCACCAGGACTAGCGGAACCCTCTACGAGCAGTACTTC.

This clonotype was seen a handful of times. The CDR3 sequence: CASSQALAGGQSSTDTQYF. The CDR3 DNA sequence: TGCGCCAGCAGCCAAGCGCTAGCGGGGGGGCAATCGAGCACAGATACGCAGTATTTT. The chain couples TRBV4-1 to TRBJ2-3, with TRBD2 identical over 12 bases. The CDR3 is made up of 19 amino acids. V was pared by 1 base and J by 0 bases, with 8 bases of the junction left unmatched. Germline loops: CDR1 MGHRA, CDR2 YSYEKL.

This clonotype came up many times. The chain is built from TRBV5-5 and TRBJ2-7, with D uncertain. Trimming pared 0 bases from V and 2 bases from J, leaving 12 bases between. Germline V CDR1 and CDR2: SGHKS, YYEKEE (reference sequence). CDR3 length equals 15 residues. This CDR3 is CASSLVLLTPYEQYF. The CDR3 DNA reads TGTGCCAGCAGCTTGGTACTTCTTACGCCCTACGAGCAGTACTTC.

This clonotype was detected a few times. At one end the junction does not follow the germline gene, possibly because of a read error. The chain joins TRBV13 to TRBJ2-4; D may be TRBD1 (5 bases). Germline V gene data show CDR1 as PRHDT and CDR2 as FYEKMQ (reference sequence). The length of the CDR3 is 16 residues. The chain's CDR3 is CASRLEARGPKTIQHF. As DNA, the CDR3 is TGTGCCAGCAGGTTAGAAGCAAGGGGCCCCAAAACCATTCAGCACTTC.

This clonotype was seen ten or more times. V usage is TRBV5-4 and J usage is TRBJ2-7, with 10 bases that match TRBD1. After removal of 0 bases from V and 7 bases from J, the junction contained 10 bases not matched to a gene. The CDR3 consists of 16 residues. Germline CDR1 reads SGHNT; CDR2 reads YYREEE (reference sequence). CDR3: CASSLGPGQGSGEQYF. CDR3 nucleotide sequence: TGTGCCAGCAGCTTGGGCCCGGGACAGGGGTCGGGAGAGCAGTACTTC.

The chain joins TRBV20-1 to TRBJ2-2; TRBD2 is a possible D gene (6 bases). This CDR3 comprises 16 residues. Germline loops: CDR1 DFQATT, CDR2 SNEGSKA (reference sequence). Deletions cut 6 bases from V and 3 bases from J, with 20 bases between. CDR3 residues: CSAAETGVWDTGELFF. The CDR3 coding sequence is TGCAGTGCCGCAGAGACGGGGGTGTGGGACACCGGGGAGCTGTTTTTT.

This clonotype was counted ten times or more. The CDR3 DNA follows: TGTGCCAGCCAAAAGGGCCCTGGGGGGTCGGGGGTAGCTGAAGCTTTCTTT. Residues: CASQKGPGGSGVAEAFF. The J gene is TRBJ1-1, the V gene TRBV28, with D perhaps matching TRBD1 (5 bases). V lost 8 bases and J 6 bases, leaving 28 bases between the germline ends. Germline V gene lookup returns CDR1 MDHEN and CDR2 SYDVKM. This CDR3 is 17 amino acids long.

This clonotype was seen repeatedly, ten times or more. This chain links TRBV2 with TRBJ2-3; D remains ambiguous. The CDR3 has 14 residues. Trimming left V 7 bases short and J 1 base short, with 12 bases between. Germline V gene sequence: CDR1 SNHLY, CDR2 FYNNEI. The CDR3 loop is CASIELDGTDTQYF. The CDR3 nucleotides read TGTGCCAGCATAGAGCTAGATGGCACAGATACGCAGTATTTT.

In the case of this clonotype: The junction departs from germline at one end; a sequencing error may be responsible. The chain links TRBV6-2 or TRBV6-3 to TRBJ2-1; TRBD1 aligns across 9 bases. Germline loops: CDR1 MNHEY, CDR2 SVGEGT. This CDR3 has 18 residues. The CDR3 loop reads CASNYSLFGTGSSNEQFF. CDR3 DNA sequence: TGTGCCAGCAATTACTCCCTTTTTGGGACAGGGTCTTCCAATGAGCAGTTCTTC.